This section outlines one T cell receptor beta chain sequence together with its context. Its antigen is unidentified. The source of the sample is a study of vaccination and CD4 T cells after COVID-19. Study overall: Two of the convalescents were Hispanic, and the group consisted of six males and four females. Study-wide findings and caveats: For convalescent patients, 304 of the 307 vaccine-specific clones analyzed were classified as spike mono-reactive.

CDR1 and CDR2 from the germline V gene are MNHEY and SVGEGT. CDR3 length: 12 residues. V gave up 7 bases and J gave up 4 bases; unmatched junction bases: 1. TCRdb processed the PCR reads anew with MiXCR; each CDR3 protein has one entry. The sample lists over 20,000 distinct CDR3 sequences, roughly 61% occurring once. Positive PCR results dated from March to December 2020, before the US Alpha, Beta and Delta variants. This receptor was identified in a human donor who had recovered from COVID-19. The rearrangement joins TRBV6-2 or TRBV6-3 to TRBJ2-3; 8 bases line up with TRBD1. Here the sequenced sample was CD4+ T cells from blood, taken before SARS-CoV-2 vaccination. The CDR3: CASKTGADTQYF. The DNA for the CDR3 is TGTGCCAGCAAGACAGGGGCAGATACGCAGTATTTT.